The 27 T cell receptor beta chains reported below all come from one sample, sequenced in a study of blood T cell repertoires in COVID-19. The table came from immunoSEQ multiplex PCR; TCRdb's copy has only in-frame clones and leaves some out. The sample contains fewer than 200,000 clones, roughly nine tenths of which appear only once. What was sequenced was peripheral blood. These receptors originate from a man between 65 and 80 years old with active or convalescent COVID-19.

CDR3 region: CASSWDQGAVNYGYTF. The CDR3 DNA is TGTGCCAGCTCCTGGGATCAGGGGGCAGTAAACTATGGCTACACCTTC. The gene calls are TRBV18 and TRBJ1-2; 8 bases line up with TRBD1. V shed 6 bases, J shed 2 bases, and the junction held 11 bases outside the gene matches. Germline V gene sequence: CDR1 KGHSH, CDR2 LQKENI. CDR3 length: 16 residues.

This clone was recorded a few times. CDR3 coding DNA: TGTGCCACCAGTGGTGTGCCAAGGACCGGCGGGACCTACAATGAGCAGTTCTTC. This gives the protein CATSGVPRTGGTYNEQFF. This chain connects TRBV24-1 to TRBJ2-1, with D possibly matching TRBD2 (6 bases). V was cut by 5 bases and J by 2 bases, with 21 bases left in between. The CDR3 runs to 18 residues. CDR1 KGHDR and CDR2 SFDVKD come from the germline V gene.

The rearrangement joins TRBV19 to TRBJ2-5; a weak D match, TRBD2 (7 bases). Germline CDR1 and CDR2: LNHDA and SQIVND (reference sequence). The CDR3 runs to 13 residues. V lost 10 bases to trimming and J lost 5 bases, with 17 bases between them. The CDR3 loop reads CATRGAVTETQYF. CDR3 coding DNA: TGTGCCACCCGGGGGGCCGTGACGGAGACCCAGTACTTC.

The chain has TRBV19 and TRBJ2-2; 8 bases fit TRBD2. CDR1 is LNHDA and CDR2 is SQIVND in the germline V gene (reference sequence). The length of the CDR3 is 18 residues. The V segment lost 5 bases and the J segment 2 bases; nucleotides outside the gene matches: 13. The CDR3 nucleotides are TGTGCCAGTAGTGTCATTCGGGGGGGTCGGACAAACACCGGGGAGCTGTTTTTT. Translating gives CASSVIRGGRTNTGELFF.

The J gene is TRBJ1-2, the V gene TRBV19; no reliable D call. Germline V CDR1 and CDR2: LNHDA, SQIVND (reference sequence). V gave up 6 bases and J gave up 4 bases, with 15 bases separating them. The CDR3 is 14 residues long. DNA of the CDR3: TGTGCCAGTAGCAAACAGCGGACTAGCTATGGCTACACCTTC. It encodes CASSKQRTSYGYTF.

V gene TRBV7-2 combines with J gene TRBJ1-1, with 10 bases lining up with TRBD1. Trimming cost V 5 bases and J 5 bases; bases outside gene matches: 8. Germline-derived CDR1 and CDR2 are SGHTA and FQGNSA. This CDR3 has 15 amino acids. CDR3 bases: TGTGCCAGCAGCCAATGGACAGGGGGAAGTACTGAAGCTTTCTTT. It codes for CASSQWTGGSTEAFF.

CDR3 nucleotides: TGTGCCAGTAGGGATAATTACAGGGGGAATCAGCCCCAGCATTTT. Amino acids: CASRDNYRGNQPQHF. The gene calls are TRBV19 and TRBJ1-5; 8 bases agree with TRBD1. There are 15 residues in the CDR3. Germline loops: CDR1 LNHDA, CDR2 SQIVND (reference sequence). The junction had 8 bases not matched to a gene; V was cut back by 6 bases and J by 4 bases.

The V call is TRBV28, the J call TRBJ1-1; perhaps TRBD1 as D (5 bases). The CDR3 loop spans 15 amino acids. The V gene's germline CDR1 is MDHEN and CDR2 SYDVKM. V shed 6 bases and J shed 2 bases, with 16 bases lying between them. The CDR3 DNA reads TGTGCCAGCAGCACCGCCGCGGGGGGAAACACTGAAGCTTTCTTT. Translated, it gives CASSTAAGGNTEAFF.

This clone was counted a few times. This sequence joins TRBV7-2 and TRBJ1-1, with D possibly being TRBD1 (6 bases). Germline loops: CDR1 SGHTA, CDR2 FQGNSA. This CDR3 is 15 amino acids long. V dropped 5 bases and J dropped 3 bases, with 16 bases sitting between them. CDR3 DNA: TGTGCCAGCAGCAGAGTATCGACAGGAGACACTGAAGCTTTCTTT. Residues: CASSRVSTGDTEAFF.

The rearrangement links TRBV29-1 to TRBJ2-5, with D maybe TRBD2 (6 bases). Germline lookup yields CDR1 SQVTM and CDR2 ANQGSEA. Trimming left V 8 bases short and J 5 bases short, with 21 bases between. This CDR3 has 14 amino acids. The DNA for the CDR3 is TGCAGCTCGATAAGGCGGGGTGTAGAGGAGACCCAGTACTTC. Translating it yields CSSIRRGVEETQYF.

The rearrangement links TRBV7-9 to TRBJ2-1, with TRBD2 matching 8 bases. The trim removed 0 bases at V and 4 bases at J, leaving 5 bases unmatched. The CDR3 extends over 16 amino acids. Germline CDR1 is SEHNR and CDR2 is FQNEAQ (reference sequence). In nucleotides, the CDR3 is TGTGCCAGCAGCTTAGCAGTACTAGCGGCTTACAATGAGCAGTTCTTC. It codes for CASSLAVLAAYNEQFF. The full variable domain, its missing parts supplied by reference TRBV7-9 and TRBJ2-1, is DTGVSQNPRHKITKRGQNVTFRCDPISEHNRLYWYRQTLGQGPEFLTYFQNEAQLEKSRLLSDRFSAERPKGSFSTLEIQRTEQGDSAMYLCASSLAVLAAYNEQFFGPGTRLTVL.

This clone was detected a few times. The rearrangement links TRBV19 to TRBJ1-6; maybe TRBD1 (6 bases). In germline, CDR1 is LNHDA, CDR2 SQIVND (reference sequence). This CDR3 is built from 14 residues. V lost 9 bases to trimming and J lost 8 bases, with 17 bases between them. CDR3 sequence reads: CASRDIRAYSPLHF. CDR3 DNA sequence: TGTGCCAGCAGGGACATTCGGGCGTATTCACCCCTCCACTTT.

The chain uses TRBV7-3 and TRBJ2-1, with a possible D match to TRBD2 (6 bases). The V end was cut by 2 bases, the J end by 4 bases, with 12 bases between. Germline CDR1 SGHTA, CDR2 FQGTGA. This CDR3 comprises 15 residues. The DNA for the CDR3 is TGTGCCAGCAGCTTATCGTCTAGCGATTACAATGAGCAGTTCTTC. Amino acids: CASSLSSSDYNEQFF.

The J gene is TRBJ1-2, the V gene TRBV25-1; D not certain. Trimming pared 7 bases from V and 8 bases from J, leaving 14 bases between. CDR1 and CDR2 (germline): MGHDK, SYGVNS. The CDR3 loop spans 12 amino acids. The CDR3 DNA reads as TGTGCCAGCACGGGTCTTCTCTACGGCTACACCTTC. As protein: CASTGLLYGYTF.

The chain carries TRBV2 and TRBJ1-5, with 7 positions matching TRBD1. Trimming took 4 bases from V and 1 from J; bases not matched to a gene: 4. The germline V gene has CDR1 SNHLY and CDR2 FYNNEI. This CDR3 contains 15 residues. The CDR3 nucleotides are TGTGCCAGCAGTGTAGACAGGGCCAGCAATCAGCCCCAGCATTTT. Translating it yields CASSVDRASNQPQHF.

The chain recombines TRBV10-2 with TRBJ1-3; D is uncertain. Germline assignment: CDR1 WSHSY and CDR2 SAAADI. V lost 0 bases to trimming and J lost 0 bases, with 6 bases between them. The length of the CDR3 is 15 residues. CDR3 loop: CASSESSSSGNTIYF. The DNA of the CDR3 is TGCGCCAGCAGTGAGTCATCGAGCTCTGGAAACACCATATATTTT.

The rearrangement links TRBV25-1 to TRBJ1-5; no definite D call. V lost 5 bases, J lost 2 bases, and 16 bases lay in between. This CDR3 is 16 amino acids long. CDR1 is MGHDK, CDR2 SYGVNS, per germline. This chain's CDR3 is CASSPGRESGNQPQHF. The CDR3 DNA reads as TGTGCCAGCAGTCCTGGACGGGAGAGCGGCAATCAGCCCCAGCATTTT.

The chain carries TRBV10-2 and TRBJ1-6, with D uncertain. The CDR3 runs 13 residues. V was clipped by 7 bases and J by 6 bases, with 10 bases between them. Germline loops: CDR1 WSHSY, CDR2 SAAADI. CDR3 residues: CASTFEGNSPLHF. The CDR3 DNA follows: TGCGCCAGCACCTTCGAGGGTAATTCACCCCTCCACTTT.

In this sample, this clone turned up many times. CDR3 loop: CASSPWDRKETQYF. As DNA, the CDR3 is TGTGCCAGCAGCCCCTGGGACAGAAAAGAGACCCAGTACTTC. The chain employs TRBV6-5 and TRBJ2-5; 7 bases line up with TRBD1. From germline, CDR1 is MNHEY and CDR2 SVGAGI. Trimming cost V 6 bases and J 3 bases; bases outside gene matches: 7. CDR3 length: 14 residues.

The chain employs TRBV7-8 and TRBJ2-2; TRBD2 is a possible D gene (7 bases). This CDR3 spans 16 amino acids. The ends were cut back, 0 bases at V and 4 bases at J, with 12 bases in the middle. CDR1 and CDR2 from the germline V gene are SGHVS and FQNEAQ. The CDR3 here is CASSLAGGGSTGELFF. The CDR3 bases are TGTGCCAGCAGCTTAGCGGGCGGGGGCAGCACCGGGGAGCTGTTTTTT.

V and J are TRBV6-4 and TRBJ1-4, with D perhaps TRBD1 (5 bases). V lost 5 bases and J 8 bases, leaving 12 bases between the germline ends. Per the germline V gene, CDR1 is MRHNA and CDR2 is SNTAGT. The CDR3 consists of 13 residues. CDR3 protein: CASSIDSGEKLFF. CDR3 DNA sequence: TGTGCCAGCAGTATTGACAGTGGAGAAAAACTGTTTTTT.

The chain joins TRBV2 to TRBJ2-4; D perhaps matches TRBD2 (5 bases). Trimming left V 2 bases short and J 3 bases short, with 17 bases between. The CDR3 is 17 amino acids. The germline V gene has CDR1 SNHLY and CDR2 FYNNEI. This CDR3 is CASSESPGSGLKNIQYF. CDR3 bases: TGTGCCAGCAGTGAATCCCCGGGGAGCGGACTCAAAAACATTCAGTACTTC.

The V and J genes are TRBV27 and TRBJ1-2, with D unclear. The V gene's germline CDR1 is MNHEY and CDR2 SMNVEV (reference sequence). CDR3 size: 14 residues. V dropped 5 bases and J dropped 4 bases, with 14 bases sitting between them. The CDR3 loop is CASSPMTAGYGYTF. CDR3 sequence (DNA): TGTGCCAGCAGTCCAATGACCGCAGGCTATGGCTACACCTTC.

This clone occurred once. The chain recombines TRBV5-1 with TRBJ1-1; D gene uncertain. The CDR3 loop spans 14 amino acids. Germline CDR1 is SGHRS and CDR2 is YFSETQ. V lost 4 bases and J lost 1, with 11 bases in between. DNA for the CDR3: TGCGCCAGCAGCCTCCCGGGAGAGAACACTGAAGCTTTCTTT. This gives the protein CASSLPGENTEAFF. The variable domain in full, completed from reference TRBV5-1 and TRBJ1-1, reads KAGVTQTPRYLIKTRGQQVTLSCSPISGHRSVSWYQQTPGQGLQFLFEYFSETQRNKGNFPGRFSGRQFSNSRSEMNVSTLELGDSALYLCASSLPGENTEAFFGQGTRLTVV.

This clone was recorded once. The genes are TRBV3-1 (or the pseudogene TRBV3-2) and TRBJ2-3; 11 bases line up with TRBD2. Germline V gene data show CDR1 as LGHDT and CDR2 as YNNKEL (reference sequence). The trim removed 0 bases at V and 4 bases at J, leaving 6 bases unmatched. This CDR3 comprises 17 residues. The CDR3 nucleotides read TGTGCCAGCAGCCAAGAGGGTCTAGCGGGAGGAGCAGATACGCAGTATTTT. This sequence encodes CASSQEGLAGGADTQYF.

The genes are TRBV5-1 and TRBJ2-7; the match to TRBD1 covers 11 bases. The V segment lost 4 bases and the J segment 4 bases; nucleotides outside the gene matches: 7. This CDR3 is 15 amino acids long. The germline V gene has CDR1 SGHRS and CDR2 YFSETQ. The chain's CDR3 is CASSRGTGGIYEQYF. CDR3 nucleotide sequence: TGCGCCAGCAGCCGGGGGACAGGGGGAATTTACGAGCAGTACTTC.

This clone was observed a few times. The rearrangement links TRBV7-9 to TRBJ1-3; D is ambiguous. V dropped 4 bases and J dropped 0 bases, with 10 bases sitting between them. The germline gives CDR1 SEHNR, CDR2 FQNEAQ (reference sequence). The CDR3 has 15 residues. The CDR3 loop is CASSYGSSSGNTIYF. The CDR3 DNA reads TGTGCCAGCAGCTACGGTTCGAGCTCTGGAAACACCATATATTTT.